This T cell receptor beta chain was sequenced in a study of CD8+CD57+ T cells in acquired aplastic anemia. CDR1 and CDR2 from the germline V gene are SQVTM and ANQGSEA. CDR3 length: 16 amino acids. V was clipped by 3 bases and J by 5 bases; unmatched bases: 8. The template used for profiling TCR beta VDJ and CDR3 was genomic DNA. One entry per CDR3 protein results from TCRdb running MiXCR on the reads. The sample carries roughly 63,000 distinct CDR3 sequences, 50% to 55% recorded once. The source material was sorted CD4+, CD8+, or CD8+CD57+ T cells (not recorded which) from PBMCs. This sequence originates from a human donor in good health, serving as a control. The chain links TRBV29-1 to TRBJ2-2; 11 bases match TRBD2. The CDR3 nucleotides read TGCAGCGTTGAGGTTCCTACTAGCGGGAGTACCGGGGAGCTGTTTTTT. As protein: CSVEVPTSGSTGELFF.